This T cell receptor (beta chain) is from a study of cytomegalovirus exposure and HLA in healthy donors. Overall study results and limits: Despite most TCR sequences being rare, some public TCRs occurred in many donors. In a later analysis, at a false discovery rate of 0.05, about 17,000 TCR beta sequences matched HLA alleles.

About this clone itself: Its matching antigen is unknown.

Primers for the PCR totalled 60 Vbeta and 13 Jbeta. Clones were read by immunoSEQ multiplex PCR, and TCRdb kept only the in-frame ones, dropping some. Of around 150,000 clones listed, around 85% were seen once; the top ten hold 1.9%. From germline, CDR1 is KGHSH and CDR2 LQKENI. V dropped 5 bases and J dropped 3; count of bases not matched to a gene: 6. The CDR3 has 14 amino acids. This TCR was sampled from a human donor in good health. The chain uses TRBV18 and TRBJ1-1; 7 bases line up with TRBD1. Sequenced sample: PBMCs. CDR3 protein: CASSSQGFDTEAFF. The CDR3 DNA reads TGTGCCAGCTCATCACAGGGGTTCGACACTGAAGCTTTCTTT.